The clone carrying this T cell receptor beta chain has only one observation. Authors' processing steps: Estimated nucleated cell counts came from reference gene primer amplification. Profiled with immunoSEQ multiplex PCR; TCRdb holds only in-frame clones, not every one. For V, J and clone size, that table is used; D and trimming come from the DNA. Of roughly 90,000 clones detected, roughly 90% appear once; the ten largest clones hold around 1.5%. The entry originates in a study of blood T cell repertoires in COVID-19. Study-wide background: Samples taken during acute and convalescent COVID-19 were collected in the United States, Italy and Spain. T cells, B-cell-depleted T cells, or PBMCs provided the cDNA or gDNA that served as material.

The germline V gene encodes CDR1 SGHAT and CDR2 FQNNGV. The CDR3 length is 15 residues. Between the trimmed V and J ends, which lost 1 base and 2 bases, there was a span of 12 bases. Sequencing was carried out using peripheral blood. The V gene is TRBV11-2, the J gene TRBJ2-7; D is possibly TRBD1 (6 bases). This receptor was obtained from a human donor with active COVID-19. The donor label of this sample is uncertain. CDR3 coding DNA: TGTGCCAGCAGCTTAGGGGGGTACAGGGCCTACGAGCAGTACTTC. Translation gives CASSLGGYRAYEQYF.